A selection of T cell receptor beta chains follows, all from one sample in a study of CD8 T cells in ankylosing spondylitis. TCRdb fed the 5' RACE reads into MiXCR, producing one record per CDR3 protein. The sample carries approximately 400,000 distinct CDR3 sequences, roughly 26% recorded once. Material for sequencing was blood, either unsorted or a sorted T cell fraction (not recorded which). The receptor set was obtained from a male donor with ankylosing spondylitis. The conserved cysteine and the conserved F or W are not part of the CDR3 here. Clone size is shown for a subset of rows, as once, few, many or a class of expanded clone.

size,V,CDR3
few,TRBV20-1,SARPRGMGGYT
few,TRBV29-1,SVEPGNEQF
-,TRBV29-1,SVDSVGEKNYNEQF
few,TRBV5-1,ASSEDSSGGYT
-,TRBV7-2,ASSLTGGAERELF
few,TRBV3-1,ASSSYSGSTYNEQF
once,TRBV20-1,SARGTSGRSYNEQF
-,TRBV7-9,ASTYSGGSATEAF
few,TRBV12-3/TRBV12-4,ASSTRTGKETQY
-,TRBV11-2,ASSLRSIRRETQY
few,TRBV20-1,SARLVTLNIQY
few,TRBV29-1,SVPSQAYNEQF
once,TRBV14,ASSQGGRQANYSNQPQH
few,TRBV5-1,ASSRLGRGPSEAF
few,TRBV3-1,ASSREDTYGYT
few,TRBV7-8,ASSLRGDTYEQY
few,TRBV7-2,ASSLGGHPPQH
few,TRBV24-1,ATSDLPRTGQETQY
few,TRBV5-1,ASSSPGTALMNTEAF
-,TRBV24-1,ATSDALAGDTQY
-,TRBV19,ATRRKESSYEQY
many,TRBV5-1,ASSSNTEAF